What follows describes a single T cell receptor beta chain. As yet, its antigen is unknown. These data come from a study of T cell responses to AZD1222 COVID-19 vaccine. Produced via immunoSEQ multiplex PCR; TCRdb's table is partial and in-frame only. The sample carries 150,000 to 200,000 clones, roughly 94% recorded once. The CDR3 consists of 15 residues. The J segment lost 3 bases and the V segment lost 4 bases, leaving 5 bases of the junction unmatched. Germline V gene data show CDR1 as KGHSH and CDR2 as LQKENI. Study outcomes and limitations: CD4 TCRs associated with vaccination spanned spike, dominating at 160-218 and 743-854. Nearly half of spike-specific TCRs reportedly target unmutated variant regions. Clonal diversity may have been underestimated in mostly white British donors.

The J gene is TRBJ1-5, the V gene TRBV18; 8 positions match TRBD1. Here the sequenced sample was peripheral blood, taken on day 0 of AZD1222 vaccination. This receptor was taken from an adult in good health. The CDR3 here is CASSLADRDNQPQHF. The CDR3 bases are TGTGCCAGCTCACTCGCGGACAGGGACAATCAGCCCCAGCATTTT.